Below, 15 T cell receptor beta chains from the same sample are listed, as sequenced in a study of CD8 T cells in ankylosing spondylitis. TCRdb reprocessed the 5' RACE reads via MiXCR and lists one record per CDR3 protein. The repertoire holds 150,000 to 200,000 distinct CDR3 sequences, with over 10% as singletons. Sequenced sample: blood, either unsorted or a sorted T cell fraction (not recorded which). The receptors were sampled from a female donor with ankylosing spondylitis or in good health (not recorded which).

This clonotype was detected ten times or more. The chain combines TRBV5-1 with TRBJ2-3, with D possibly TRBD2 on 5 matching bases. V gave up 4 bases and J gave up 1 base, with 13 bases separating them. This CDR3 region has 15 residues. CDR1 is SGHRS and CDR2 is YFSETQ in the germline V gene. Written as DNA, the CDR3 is TGCGCCAGCAGCCTCCCCAGCGGAGGCACAGATACGCAGTATTTT. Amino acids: CASSLPSGGTDTQYF.

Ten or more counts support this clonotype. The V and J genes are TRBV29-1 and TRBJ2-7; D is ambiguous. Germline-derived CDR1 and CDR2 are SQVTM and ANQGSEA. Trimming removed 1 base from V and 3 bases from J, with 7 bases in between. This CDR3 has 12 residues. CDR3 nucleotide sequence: TGCAGCGTTGAAGTGGCAGGCTACGAGCAGTACTTC. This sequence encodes CSVEVAGYEQYF.

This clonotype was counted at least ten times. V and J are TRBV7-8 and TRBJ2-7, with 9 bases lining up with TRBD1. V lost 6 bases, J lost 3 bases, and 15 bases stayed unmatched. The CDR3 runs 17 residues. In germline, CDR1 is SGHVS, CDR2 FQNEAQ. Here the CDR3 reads CASREGTGIMKRYEQYF. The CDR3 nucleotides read TGTGCCAGCAGGGAGGGGACAGGGATAATGAAACGCTACGAGCAGTACTTC.

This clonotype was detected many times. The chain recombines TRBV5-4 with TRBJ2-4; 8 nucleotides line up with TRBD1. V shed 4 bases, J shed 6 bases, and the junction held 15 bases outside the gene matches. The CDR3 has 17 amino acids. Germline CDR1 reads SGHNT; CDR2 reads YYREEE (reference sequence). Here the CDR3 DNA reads TGTGCCAGCAGCCCAACTGACAGGGGAAACCTCCTAAACATTCAGTACTTC. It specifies CASSPTDRGNLLNIQYF.

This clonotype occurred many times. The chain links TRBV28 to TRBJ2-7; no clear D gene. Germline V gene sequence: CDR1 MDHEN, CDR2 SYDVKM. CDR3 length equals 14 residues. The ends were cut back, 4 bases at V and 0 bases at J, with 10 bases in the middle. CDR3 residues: CASSSVRISYEQYF. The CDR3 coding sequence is TGTGCCAGCAGTTCGGTACGGATCTCCTACGAGCAGTACTTC. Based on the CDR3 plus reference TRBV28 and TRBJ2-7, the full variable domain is DVKVTQSSRYLVKRTGEKVFLECVQDMDHENMFWYRQDPGLGLRLIYFSYDVKMKEKGDIPEGYSVSREKKERFSLILESASTNQTSMYLCASSSVRISYEQYFGPGTRLTVT.

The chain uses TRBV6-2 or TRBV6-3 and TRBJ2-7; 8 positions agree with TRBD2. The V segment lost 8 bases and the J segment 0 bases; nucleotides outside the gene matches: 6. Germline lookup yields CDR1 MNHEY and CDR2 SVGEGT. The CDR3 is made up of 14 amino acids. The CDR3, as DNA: TGTGCCAGCTACAGCGGGAGAGCCTCCTACGAGCAGTACTTC. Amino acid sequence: CASYSGRASYEQYF.

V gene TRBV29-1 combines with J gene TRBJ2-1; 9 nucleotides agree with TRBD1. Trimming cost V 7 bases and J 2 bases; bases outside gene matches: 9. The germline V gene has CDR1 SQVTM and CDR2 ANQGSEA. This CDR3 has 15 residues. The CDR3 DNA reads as TGCAGCGCCGCGGGACAGGGTTTCGCCTACAATGAGCAGTTCTTC. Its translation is CSAAGQGFAYNEQFF.

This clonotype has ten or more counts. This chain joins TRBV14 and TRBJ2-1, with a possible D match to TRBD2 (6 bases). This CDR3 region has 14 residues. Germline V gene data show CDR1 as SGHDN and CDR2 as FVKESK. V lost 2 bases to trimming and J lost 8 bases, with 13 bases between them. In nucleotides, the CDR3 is TGTGCCAGCAGCCAAAAGGGGAGGTTGGATGAGCAGTTCTTC. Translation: CASSQKGRLDEQFF.

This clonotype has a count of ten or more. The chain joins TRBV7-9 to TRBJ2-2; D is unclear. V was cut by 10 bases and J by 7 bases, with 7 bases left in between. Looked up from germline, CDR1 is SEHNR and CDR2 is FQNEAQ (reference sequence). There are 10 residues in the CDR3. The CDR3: CAIAIGELFF. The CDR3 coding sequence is TGTGCCATCGCCATCGGGGAGCTGTTTTTT.

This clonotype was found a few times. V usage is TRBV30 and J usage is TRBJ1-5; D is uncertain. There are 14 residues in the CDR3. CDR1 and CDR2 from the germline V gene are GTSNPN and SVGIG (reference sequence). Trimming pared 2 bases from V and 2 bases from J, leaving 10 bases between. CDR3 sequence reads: CAWSTPWGNQPQHF. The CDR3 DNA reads TGTGCCTGGAGTACCCCTTGGGGCAATCAGCCCCAGCATTTT.

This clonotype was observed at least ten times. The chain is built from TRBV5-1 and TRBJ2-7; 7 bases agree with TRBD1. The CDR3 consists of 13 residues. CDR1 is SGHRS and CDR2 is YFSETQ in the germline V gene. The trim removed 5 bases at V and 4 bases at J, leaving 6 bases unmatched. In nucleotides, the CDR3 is TGCGCCAGCAGGAAGGACAGGACGTACGAGCAGTACTTC. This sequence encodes CASRKDRTYEQYF.

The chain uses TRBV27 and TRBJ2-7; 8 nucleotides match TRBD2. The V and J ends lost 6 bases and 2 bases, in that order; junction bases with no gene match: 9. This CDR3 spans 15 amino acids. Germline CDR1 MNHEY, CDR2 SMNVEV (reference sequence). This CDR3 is CASRRLAGAAYEQYF. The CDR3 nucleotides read TGTGCCAGCAGAAGGCTAGCGGGTGCCGCCTACGAGCAGTACTTC.

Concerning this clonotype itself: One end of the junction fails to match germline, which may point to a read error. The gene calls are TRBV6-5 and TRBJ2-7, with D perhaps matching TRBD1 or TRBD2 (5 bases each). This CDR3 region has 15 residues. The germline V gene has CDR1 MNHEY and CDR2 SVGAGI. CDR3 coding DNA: TGTGCCTGCAGTTACGATCGGGACGGCTTCTACGAGCAGTACTTC. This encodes CACSYDRDGFYEQYF.

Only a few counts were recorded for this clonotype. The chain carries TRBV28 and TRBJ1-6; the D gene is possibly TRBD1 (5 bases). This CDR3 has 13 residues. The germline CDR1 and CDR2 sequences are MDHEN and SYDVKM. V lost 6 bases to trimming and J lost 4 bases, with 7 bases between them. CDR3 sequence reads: CASRRGYNSPLHF. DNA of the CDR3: TGTGCCAGCAGGAGGGGTTATAATTCACCCCTCCACTTT.

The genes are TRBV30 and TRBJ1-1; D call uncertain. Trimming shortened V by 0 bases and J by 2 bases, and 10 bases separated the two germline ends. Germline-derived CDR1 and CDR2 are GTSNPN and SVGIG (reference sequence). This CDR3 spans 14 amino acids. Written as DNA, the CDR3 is TGTGCCTGGAGTGTACTCCAGCTTAACACTGAAGCTTTCTTT. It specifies CAWSVLQLNTEAFF.